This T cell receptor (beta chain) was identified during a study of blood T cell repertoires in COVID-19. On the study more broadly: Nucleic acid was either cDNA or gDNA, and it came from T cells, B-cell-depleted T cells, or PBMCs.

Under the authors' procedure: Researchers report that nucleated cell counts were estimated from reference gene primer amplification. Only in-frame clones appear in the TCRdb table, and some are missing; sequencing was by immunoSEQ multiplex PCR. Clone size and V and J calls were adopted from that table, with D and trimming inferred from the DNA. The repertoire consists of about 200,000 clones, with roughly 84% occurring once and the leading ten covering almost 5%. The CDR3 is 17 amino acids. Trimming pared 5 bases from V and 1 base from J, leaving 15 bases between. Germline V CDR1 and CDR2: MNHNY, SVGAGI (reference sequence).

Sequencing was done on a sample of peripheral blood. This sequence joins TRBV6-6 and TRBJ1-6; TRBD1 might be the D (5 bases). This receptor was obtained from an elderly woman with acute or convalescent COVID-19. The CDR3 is CASSPRGGRSYNSPLHF. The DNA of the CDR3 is TGTGCCAGCAGTCCCCGGGGGGGGAGATCCTATAATTCACCCCTCCACTTT.